This T cell receptor beta chain came from a study of vaccination and CD4 T cells after COVID-19. Overall study context: For three convalescent patients, sampling occurred both at day 14 and at days 161 to 241 after vaccination.

Study results and limitations: SARS-CoV-2-reactive clonotype medians increased from about 20 to 38, not significantly.

Points on this clonotype: The antigen is unknown.

Sequenced with the Oncomine TCR Beta short-read assay was DNA taken from cultured CD4+ T cells. One entry per CDR3 protein, called by TCRdb with MiXCR from the PCR reads. This table has more than 25,000 distinct CDR3 sequences, 36% appearing once. The sample's time point: late sampling 161 to 241 days after vaccination in a few convalescent patients. Treatment meaning: approximately nine-day PBMC culture with coronavirus spike peptide pools or control peptides (ViraFEST assay). US Alpha, Beta and Delta variants postdated the positive PCR dates, which ran from March to December 2020. From germline, CDR1 is SEHNR and CDR2 FQNEAQ (reference sequence). The CDR3 runs to 15 residues. Trimming at V came to 5 bases and at J to 5 bases, leaving 6 bases not matched to a gene.

Sequencing was performed on CD4+ T cells from blood, cultured in vitro, taken about 7 months after SARS-CoV-2 vaccination. The chain couples TRBV7-9 to TRBJ1-6; TRBD1 matches 7 bases. The sequence was collected from a human donor who had recovered from COVID-19. The CDR3 reads CASSPLQGNNSPLHF. The CDR3 DNA is TGTGCCAGCAGCCCCCTACAGGGGAATAATTCACCCCTCCACTTT. The whole variable domain, filled in from reference TRBV7-9 and TRBJ1-6, reads DTGVSQNPRHKITKRGQNVTFRCDPISEHNRLYWYRQTLGQGPEFLTYFQNEAQLEKSRLLSDRFSAERPKGSFSTLEIQRTEQGDSAMYLCASSPLQGNNSPLHFGNGTRLTVT.